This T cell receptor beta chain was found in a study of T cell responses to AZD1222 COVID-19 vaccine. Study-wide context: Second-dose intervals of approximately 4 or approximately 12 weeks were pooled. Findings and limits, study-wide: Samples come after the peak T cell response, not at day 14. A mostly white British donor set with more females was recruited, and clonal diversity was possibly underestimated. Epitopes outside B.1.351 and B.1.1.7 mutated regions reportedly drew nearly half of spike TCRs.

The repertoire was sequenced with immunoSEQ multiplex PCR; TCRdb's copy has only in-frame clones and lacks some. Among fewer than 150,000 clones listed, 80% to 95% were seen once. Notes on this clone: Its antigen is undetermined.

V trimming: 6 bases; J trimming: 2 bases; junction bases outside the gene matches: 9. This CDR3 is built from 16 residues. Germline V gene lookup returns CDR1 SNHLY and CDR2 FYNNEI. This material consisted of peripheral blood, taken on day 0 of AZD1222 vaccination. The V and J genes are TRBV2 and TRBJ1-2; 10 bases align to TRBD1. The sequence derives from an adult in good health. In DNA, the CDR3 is TGTGCCAGCAGCGGAATCGACAGGGGGCTAAACTATGGCTACACCTTC. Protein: CASSGIDRGLNYGYTF.